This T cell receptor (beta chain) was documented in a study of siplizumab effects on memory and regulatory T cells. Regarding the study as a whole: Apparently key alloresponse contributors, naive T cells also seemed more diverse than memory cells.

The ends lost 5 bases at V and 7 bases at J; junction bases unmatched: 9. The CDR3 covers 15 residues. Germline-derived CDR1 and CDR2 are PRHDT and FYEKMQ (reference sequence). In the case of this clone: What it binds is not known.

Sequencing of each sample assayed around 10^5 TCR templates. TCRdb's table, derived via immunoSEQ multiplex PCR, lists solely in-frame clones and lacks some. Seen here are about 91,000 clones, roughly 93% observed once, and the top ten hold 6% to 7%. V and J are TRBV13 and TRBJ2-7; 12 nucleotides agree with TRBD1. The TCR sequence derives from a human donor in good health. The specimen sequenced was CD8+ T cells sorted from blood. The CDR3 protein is CASSHPGQGAGEQYF. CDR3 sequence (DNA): TGTGCCAGCAGCCATCCGGGACAGGGGGCGGGGGAGCAGTACTTC.